The clone carrying this TCR delta chain is labeled medium-sized. This specimen comes from a study of gamma-delta T cells after stem cell transplantation. V lost 1 base, J lost 2 bases, and 11 bases stayed unmatched. Germline V gene lookup returns CDR1 GEAIGNYY and CDR2 EKD. The CDR3 runs to 17 residues. TCRdb re-called the RT-PCR reads through CATT. The sample holds under 5,500 delta-chain clones, around 8.9% seen once. The sequence came from a human donor. It is not recorded whose cells these are; they may come from a transplant donor. V usage is TRDV2 and J usage is TRDJ1; 8 bases agree with TRDD3. Input material: gamma-delta T cells. The DNA of the CDR3 is TGTGCCTGTGACACGTTGGGGGATCCTACCTCGACCGATAAACTCATCTTT. This codes for CACDTLGDPTSTDKLIF.